Sequencing of this TCR beta chain was carried out in a study of cytomegalovirus exposure and HLA in healthy donors. Points from the study as a whole: About 87% or about 30% of the time was how often most TCR beta V segments were productive, according to an earlier analysis. Researchers catalogued approximately 170 TCR beta chains as cytomegalovirus-associated. Per a later analysis, roughly 17,000 TCR beta sequences showed association with HLA alleles at 0.05 false discovery rate.

This PCR relied on a set of 60 Vbeta primers and 13 Jbeta primers. Profiled with immunoSEQ multiplex PCR; TCRdb holds only in-frame clones, not every one. The sample lists about 100,000 clones; 60% to 85% were seen once. Remarks on this clone: Its antigen is unknown.

After removal of 3 bases from V and 5 bases from J, the junction contained 13 bases not matched to a gene. The CDR3 covers 17 residues. Germline CDR1 reads SGHTA; CDR2 reads FQGNSA. Sequencing used PBMCs. This TCR was recovered from a female donor in good health and CMV-seropositive. V gene TRBV7-2 combines with J gene TRBJ1-5, with 7 bases matching TRBD1. CDR3 sequence reads: CASSLLGGAGGYQPQHF. The CDR3 region has the DNA TGTGCCAGCAGCTTGTTAGGAGGGGCAGGGGGGTATCAGCCCCAGCATTTT.